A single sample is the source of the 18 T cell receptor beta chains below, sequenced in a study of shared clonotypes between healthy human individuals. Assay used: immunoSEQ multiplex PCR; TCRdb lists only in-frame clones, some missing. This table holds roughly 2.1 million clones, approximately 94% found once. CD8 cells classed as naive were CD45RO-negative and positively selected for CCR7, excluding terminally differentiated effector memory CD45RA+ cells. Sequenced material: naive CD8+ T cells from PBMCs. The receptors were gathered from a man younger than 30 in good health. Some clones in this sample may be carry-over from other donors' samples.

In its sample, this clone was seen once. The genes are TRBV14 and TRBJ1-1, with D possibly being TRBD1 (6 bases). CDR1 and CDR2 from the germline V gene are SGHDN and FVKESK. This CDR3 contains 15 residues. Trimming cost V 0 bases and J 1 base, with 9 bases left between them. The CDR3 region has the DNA TGTGCCAGCAGCCAAGAGGGGGCAGGGAACACTGAAGCTTTCTTT. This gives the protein CASSQEGAGNTEAFF.

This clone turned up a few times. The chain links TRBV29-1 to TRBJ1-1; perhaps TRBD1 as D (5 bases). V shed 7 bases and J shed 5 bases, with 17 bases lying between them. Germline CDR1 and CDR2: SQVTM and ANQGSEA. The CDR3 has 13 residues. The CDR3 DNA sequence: TGCAGCGCCGACCTGGGGCTGGGGACTGAAGCTTTCTTT. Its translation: CSADLGLGTEAFF.

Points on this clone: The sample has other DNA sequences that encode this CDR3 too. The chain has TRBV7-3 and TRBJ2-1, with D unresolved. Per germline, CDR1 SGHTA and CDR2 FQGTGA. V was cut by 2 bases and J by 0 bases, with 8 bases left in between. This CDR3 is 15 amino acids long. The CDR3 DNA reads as TGTGCCAGCAGCTTAGGGCCGAGCTCCTACAATGAGCAGTTCTTC. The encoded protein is CASSLGPSSYNEQFF.

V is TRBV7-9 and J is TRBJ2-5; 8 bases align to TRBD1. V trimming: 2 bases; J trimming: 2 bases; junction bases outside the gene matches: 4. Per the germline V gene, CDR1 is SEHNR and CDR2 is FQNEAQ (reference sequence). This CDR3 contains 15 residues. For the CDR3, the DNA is TGTGCCAGCAGCTTATGGGACAGGCTACAAGAGACCCAGTACTTC. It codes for CASSLWDRLQETQYF. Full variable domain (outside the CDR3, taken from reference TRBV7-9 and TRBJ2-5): DTGVSQNPRHKITKRGQNVTFRCDPISEHNRLYWYRQTLGQGPEFLTYFQNEAQLEKSRLLSDRFSAERPKGSFSTLEIQRTEQGDSAMYLCASSLWDRLQETQYFGPGTRLLVL.

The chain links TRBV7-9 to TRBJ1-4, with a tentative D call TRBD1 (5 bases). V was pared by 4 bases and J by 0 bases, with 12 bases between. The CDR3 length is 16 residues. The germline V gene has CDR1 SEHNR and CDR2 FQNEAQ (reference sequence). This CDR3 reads CASSSLQDTTNEKLFF. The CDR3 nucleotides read TGTGCCAGCAGCTCCCTCCAGGACACAACTAATGAAAAACTGTTTTTT.

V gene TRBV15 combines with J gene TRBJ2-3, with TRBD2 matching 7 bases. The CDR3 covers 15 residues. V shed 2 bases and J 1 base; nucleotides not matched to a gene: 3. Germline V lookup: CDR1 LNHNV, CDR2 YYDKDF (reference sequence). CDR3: CATSRITSGTDTQYF. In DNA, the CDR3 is TGTGCCACCAGCAGAATCACTAGCGGCACAGATACGCAGTATTTT.

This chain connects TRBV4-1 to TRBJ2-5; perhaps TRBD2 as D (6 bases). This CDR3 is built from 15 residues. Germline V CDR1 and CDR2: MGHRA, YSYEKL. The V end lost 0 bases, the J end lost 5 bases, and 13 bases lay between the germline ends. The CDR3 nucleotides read TGCGCCAGCAGCCAAGATGCCCGGGCGGGGGAGACCCAGTACTTC. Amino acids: CASSQDARAGETQYF.

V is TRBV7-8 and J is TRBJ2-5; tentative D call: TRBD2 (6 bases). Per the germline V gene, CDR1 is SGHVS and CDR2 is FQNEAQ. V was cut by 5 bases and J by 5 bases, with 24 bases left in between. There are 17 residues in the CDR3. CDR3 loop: CASSAQMIRPSVETQYF. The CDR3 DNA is TGTGCCAGCAGCGCCCAGATGATACGGCCTAGCGTGGAGACCCAGTACTTC.

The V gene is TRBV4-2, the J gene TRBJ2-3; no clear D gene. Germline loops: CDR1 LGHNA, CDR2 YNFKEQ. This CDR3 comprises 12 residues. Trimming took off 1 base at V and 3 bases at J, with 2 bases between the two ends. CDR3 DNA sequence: TGTGCCAGCAGCCAAGTAACAGATACGCAGTATTTT. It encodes CASSQVTDTQYF.

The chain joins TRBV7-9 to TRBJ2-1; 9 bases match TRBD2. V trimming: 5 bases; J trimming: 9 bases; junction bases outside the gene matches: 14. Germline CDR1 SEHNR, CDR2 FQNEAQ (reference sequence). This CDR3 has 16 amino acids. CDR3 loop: CASSPALAGRDGEQFF. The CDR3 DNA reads TGTGCCAGCAGCCCTGCCCTAGCGGGGAGAGACGGTGAGCAGTTCTTC.

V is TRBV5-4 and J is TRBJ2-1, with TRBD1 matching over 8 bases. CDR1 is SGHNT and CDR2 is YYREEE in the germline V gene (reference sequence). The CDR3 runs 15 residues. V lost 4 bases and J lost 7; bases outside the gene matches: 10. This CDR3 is CASSRYPDRANEQFF. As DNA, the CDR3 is TGTGCCAGCAGCCGATACCCGGACAGGGCGAATGAGCAGTTCTTC.

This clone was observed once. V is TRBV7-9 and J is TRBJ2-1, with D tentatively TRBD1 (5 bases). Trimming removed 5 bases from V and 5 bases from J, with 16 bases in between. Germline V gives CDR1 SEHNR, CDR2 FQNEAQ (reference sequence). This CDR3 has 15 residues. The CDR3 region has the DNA TGTGCCAGCAGCCTAGGGGAATTAGGGGACAATGAGCAGTTCTTC. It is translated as CASSLGELGDNEQFF.

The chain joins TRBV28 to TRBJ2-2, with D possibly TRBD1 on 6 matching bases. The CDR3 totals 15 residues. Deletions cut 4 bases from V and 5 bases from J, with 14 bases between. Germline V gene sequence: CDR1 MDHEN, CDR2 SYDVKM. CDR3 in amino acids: CASSYPQGTTGELFF. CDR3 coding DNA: TGTGCCAGCAGTTACCCTCAGGGGACGACCGGGGAGCTGTTTTTT.

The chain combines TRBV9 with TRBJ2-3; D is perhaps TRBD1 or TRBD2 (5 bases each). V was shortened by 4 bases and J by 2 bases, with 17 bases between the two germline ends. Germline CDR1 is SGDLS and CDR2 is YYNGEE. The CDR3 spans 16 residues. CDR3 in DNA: TGTGCCAGCAGCCCACAAGCCGGGACGGCCACAGATACGCAGTATTTT. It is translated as CASSPQAGTATDTQYF. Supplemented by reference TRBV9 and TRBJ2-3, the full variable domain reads DSGVTQTPKHLITATGQRVTLRCSPRSGDLSVYWYQQSLDQGLQFLIQYYNGEERAKGNILERFSAQQFPDLHSELNLSSLELGDSALYFCASSPQAGTATDTQYFGPGTRLTVL.

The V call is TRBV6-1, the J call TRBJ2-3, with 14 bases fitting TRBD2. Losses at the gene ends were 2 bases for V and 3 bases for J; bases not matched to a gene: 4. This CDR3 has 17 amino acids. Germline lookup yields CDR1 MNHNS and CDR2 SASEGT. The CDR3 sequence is CASSESGLAGGTDTQYF. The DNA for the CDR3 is TGTGCCAGCAGTGAATCCGGACTAGCGGGAGGTACAGATACGCAGTATTTT.

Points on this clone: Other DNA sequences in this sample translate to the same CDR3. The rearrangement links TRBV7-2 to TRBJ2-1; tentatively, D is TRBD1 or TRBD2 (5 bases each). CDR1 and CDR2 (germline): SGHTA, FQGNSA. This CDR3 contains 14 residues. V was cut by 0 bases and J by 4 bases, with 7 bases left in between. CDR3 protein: CASSLAGGYNEQFF. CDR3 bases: TGTGCCAGCAGCTTAGCTGGGGGATACAATGAGCAGTTCTTC.

The CDR3 sequence: CASSEWGSGRKRTTDTQYF. The CDR3 nucleotides are TGTGCCAGCAGTGAATGGGGTAGCGGGAGGAAGAGGACCACAGATACGCAGTATTTT. The V gene is TRBV2, the J gene TRBJ2-3; 10 bases are shared with TRBD2. The CDR3 is 19 amino acids. Germline values: CDR1 SNHLY, CDR2 FYNNEI. The V segment lost 2 bases and the J segment 2 bases; nucleotides outside the gene matches: 13. Filled out from reference TRBV2 and TRBJ2-3, the complete variable domain reads EPEVTQTPSHQVTQMGQEVILRCVPISNHLYFYWYRQILGQKVEFLVSFYNNEISEKSEIFDDQFSVERPDGSNFTLKIRSTKLEDSAMYFCASSEWGSGRKRTTDTQYFGPGTRLTVL.

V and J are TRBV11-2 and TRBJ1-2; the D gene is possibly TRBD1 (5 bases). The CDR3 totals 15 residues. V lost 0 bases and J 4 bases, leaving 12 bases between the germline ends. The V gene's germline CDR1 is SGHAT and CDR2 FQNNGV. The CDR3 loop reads CASSLDVGAVYGYTF. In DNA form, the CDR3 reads TGTGCCAGCAGCTTAGATGTCGGGGCGGTCTATGGCTACACCTTC.